This is a list of T cell receptor beta chains from one sample in a study of cytomegalovirus exposure and HLA in healthy donors. Profiled with immunoSEQ multiplex PCR; TCRdb holds only in-frame clones, not every one. The sample consists of around 120,000 clones, under 90% of them appearing once. The sample taken for sequencing was PBMCs. Receptors originate from a young woman in good health and CMV-seronegative. Both conserved end residues are part of each CDR3. The D gene is left open where the match is weak. Not all rows give a size; the values are once, few, many and, for expanded clones, a class.

v_call	clone_size	d_call	j_call	cdr3_aa	cdr3_nt
TRBV7-9	few	NA	TRBJ1-4	CASSLAGNEKLFF	TGTGCCAGCAGCTTAGCCGGTAATGAAAAACTGTTTTTT
TRBV7-2	NA	NA	TRBJ1-1	CASSLGRVAFF	TGTGCCAGCAGCTTAGGGCGGGTAGCTTTCTTT
TRBV15	NA	TRBD2	TRBJ2-1	CATSFRLAGENEQFF	TGTGCCACCAGCTTTCGACTAGCGGGAGAAAATGAGCAGTTCTTC
TRBV5-1	NA	TRBD2	TRBJ2-1	CASSFASGRAVDEQFF	TGCGCCAGCAGCTTTGCTAGCGGGAGGGCCGTCGATGAGCAGTTCTTC
TRBV28	NA	TRBD2	TRBJ2-3	CASSRRRAGVTDTQYF	TGTGCCAGCAGTCGGAGGAGAGCGGGAGTTACAGATACGCAGTATTTT
TRBV7-8	NA	TRBD1	TRBJ1-5	CASSPGDRANQPQHF	TGTGCCAGCAGCCCCGGGGACAGGGCTAATCAGCCCCAGCATTTT
TRBV4-3	NA	NA	TRBJ2-7	CASSQGWDNYEQYF	TGCGCCAGCAGCCAAGGTTGGGACAACTACGAGCAGTACTTC
TRBV4-1	NA	NA	TRBJ2-1	CASSQEELFGREQFF	TGCGCCAGCAGCCAAGAAGAGCTCTTTGGTCGTGAGCAGTTCTTC
TRBV27	NA	TRBD2	TRBJ2-5	CASSSRRLAGETQYF	TGTGCCAGCAGTTCTAGGCGGCTAGCGGGAGAGACCCAGTACTTC
TRBV2	NA	NA	TRBJ2-7	CASNMERGQSYEQYF	TGTGCCAGTAATATGGAGCGCGGGCAGTCCTACGAGCAGTACTTC
TRBV5-5	NA	TRBD1	TRBJ2-3	CASSRGQPPTDTQYF	TGTGCCAGCAGCAGGGGACAGCCGCCCACAGATACGCAGTATTTT
TRBV25-1	NA	TRBD2	TRBJ2-7	CASRGLAGGTYEQYF	TGTGCCAGCAGGGGACTAGCGGGAGGTACCTACGAGCAGTACTTC
TRBV11-2	NA	NA	TRBJ2-4	CASSSRGLGGNIQYF	TGTGCCAGCAGCTCCCGAGGGCTAGGAGGAAACATTCAGTACTTC
TRBV11-2	NA	NA	TRBJ2-7	CASSKGGAGYEQYF	TGTGCCAGCAGCAAGGGCGGGGCAGGATACGAGCAGTACTTC
TRBV9	NA	TRBD2	TRBJ2-3	CASSGGRSSTDTQYF	TGTGCCAGCAGCGGCGGGAGGTCTAGCACAGATACGCAGTATTTT
TRBV4-1	NA	NA	TRBJ2-5	CASSQDRTAGETQYF	TGCGCCAGCAGCCAAGATCGGACTGCGGGGGAGACCCAGTACTTC
TRBV28	NA	TRBD2	TRBJ2-1	CASSSAGTSGSPEQFF	TGTGCCAGCAGTTCCGCCGGGACTAGCGGGAGCCCCGAGCAGTTCTTC
TRBV6-1	once	NA	TRBJ2-7	CASYDFAYEQYF	TGTGCCAGCTATGACTTTGCCTACGAGCAGTACTTC
TRBV7-2	NA	TRBD2	TRBJ2-2	CASGGGWRGTGELFF	TGTGCCAGCGGGGGGGGTTGGAGGGGCACCGGGGAGCTGTTTTTT
TRBV6-1	NA	TRBD2	TRBJ2-2	CASSSGRAGTGELFF	TGTGCCAGCAGTAGCGGGAGGGCCGGTACCGGGGAGCTGTTTTTT
TRBV14	NA	TRBD2	TRBJ2-3	CASSPRTSAQYF	TGTGCCAGCAGCCCTCGGACTAGCGCGCAGTATTTT
TRBV28	NA	TRBD2	TRBJ2-7	CASSLLAGGLDEQYF	TGTGCCAGCAGCCTACTAGCGGGAGGGCTGGACGAGCAGTACTTC
TRBV5-1	NA	TRBD1	TRBJ2-7	CASTPSGTGSYEQYF	TGCGCCAGCACCCCTTCCGGGACAGGGTCCTACGAGCAGTACTTC
TRBV4-1	few	TRBD2	TRBJ2-1	CASSQDVAGREQFF	TGCGCCAGCAGCCAAGATGTAGCGGGACGTGAGCAGTTCTTC
TRBV10-3	NA	TRBD2	TRBJ2-5	CASGGIDETQYF	TGTGCCTCGGGGGGGATTGACGAGACCCAGTACTTC
TRBV7-2	NA	NA	TRBJ2-1	CASSPAGDEQFF	TGTGCCAGCAGCCCAGCCGGGGATGAGCAGTTCTTC
TRBV28	once	NA	TRBJ1-5	CASRDVGGNQPQHF	TGTGCCAGCAGAGATGTAGGAGGCAATCAGCCCCAGCATTTT
TRBV28	NA	TRBD2	TRBJ2-7	CASSLLAGGREQYF	TGTGCCAGCAGTTTACTAGCGGGAGGTCGGGAGCAGTACTTC
TRBV15	NA	NA	TRBJ1-5	CATSRASRGNQPQHF	TGTGCCACCAGCAGAGCCAGCAGGGGCAATCAGCCCCAGCATTTT
TRBV6-5	NA	TRBD1	TRBJ2-7	CASSFSGQRYEQYF	TGTGCCAGCAGTTTCTCGGGACAGCGCTACGAGCAGTACTTC
TRBV15	NA	NA	TRBJ2-3	CATSKLDRQSTDTQYF	TGTGCCACCAGCAAACTGGACAGACAGAGCACAGATACGCAGTATTTT
TRBV6-1	few	TRBD1	TRBJ1-5	CASSEAPQGALQPQHF	TGTGCCAGCAGTGAAGCACCGCAGGGGGCTTTGCAGCCCCAGCATTTT
TRBV19	NA	NA	TRBJ2-6	CASSRGSGANVLTF	TGTGCCAGTAGTCGGGGATCTGGGGCCAACGTCCTGACTTTC
TRBV6-1	NA	NA	TRBJ1-2	CASSEAATTLRSYTF	TGTGCCAGCAGTGAAGCGGCGACTACCCTTAGGAGCTACACCTTC
TRBV6-5	NA	TRBD1	TRBJ1-5	CASRRTGVTQPQHF	TGTGCCAGCAGGCGGACAGGGGTGACTCAGCCCCAGCATTTT
TRBV5-1	NA	NA	TRBJ2-5	CASREPPQIQETQYF	TGCGCCAGCAGGGAACCCCCACAGATACAAGAGACCCAGTACTTC
TRBV28	NA	NA	TRBJ2-1	CASSSPPAELNNEQFF	TGTGCCAGCAGTTCCCCCCCCGCGGAGCTGAACAATGAGCAGTTCTTC
TRBV18	NA	NA	TRBJ2-7	CASSLGQNYEQYF	TGTGCCAGCTCACTCGGACAGAACTACGAGCAGTACTTC
TRBV5-4	NA	NA	TRBJ2-7	CASSSERGLLRGQYF	TGTGCCAGCAGCAGCGAACGGGGTCTCCTACGAGGGCAGTACTTC
TRBV15	NA	TRBD1	TRBJ1-1	CATSKASGQGTEAFF	TGTGCCACCAGCAAGGCCTCAGGACAGGGCACTGAAGCTTTCTTT